The TCR beta chain under discussion was sequenced for a study of blood T cell repertoires in COVID-19. As for the study in general: The cDNA or gDNA used as material had been derived from T cells, B-cell-depleted T cells, or PBMCs.

Sequenced by immunoSEQ multiplex PCR; TCRdb stores in-frame clones only, minus some. The sample contains 130,000 or so clones, more than 70% of which appear only once. On this clone itself: This sample includes further DNA sequences coding for the same CDR3.

This TCR derives from a human donor in a cohort sampled during active COVID-19. Specimen: peripheral blood.

CDR3 region: CASSPGQGTYEQYF. In nucleotides, the CDR3 is TGTGCCAGCAGCCCAGGACAGGGTACCTACGAGCAGTACTTC. This chain joins TRBV11-3 and TRBJ2-7; 8 bases match TRBD1. The CDR3 is made up of 14 amino acids. Germline-derived CDR1 and CDR2 are SGHNT and YENEEA. With 5 bases clipped from V and 2 bases from J, the junction kept 5 bases outside the gene matches.